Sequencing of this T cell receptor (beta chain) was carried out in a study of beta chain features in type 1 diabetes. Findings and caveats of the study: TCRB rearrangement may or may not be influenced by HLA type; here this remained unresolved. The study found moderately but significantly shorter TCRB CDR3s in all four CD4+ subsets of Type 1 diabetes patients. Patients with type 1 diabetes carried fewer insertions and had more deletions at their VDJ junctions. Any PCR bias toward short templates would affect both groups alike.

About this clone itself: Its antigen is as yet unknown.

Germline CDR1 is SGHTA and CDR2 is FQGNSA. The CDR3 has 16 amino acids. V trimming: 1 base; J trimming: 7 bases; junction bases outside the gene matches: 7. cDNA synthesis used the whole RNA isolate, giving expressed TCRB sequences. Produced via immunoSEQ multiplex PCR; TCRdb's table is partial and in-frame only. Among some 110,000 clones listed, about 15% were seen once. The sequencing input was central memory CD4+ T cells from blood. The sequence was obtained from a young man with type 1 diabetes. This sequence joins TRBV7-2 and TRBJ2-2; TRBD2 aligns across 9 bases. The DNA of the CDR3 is TGTGCCAGCAGCTTAGTCGGGACTAGCTATAGCGGGGAGCTGTTTTTT. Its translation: CASSLVGTSYSGELFF.